What follows describes a single TCR beta chain. Its antigen is unknown. The T cell receptor alpha and beta CDR3 regions were amplified from mRNA by semiquantitative ARM-PCR. In ARM-PCR, communal superprimers followed tagged nested gene-specific primers for exponential amplification. TCRdb analysed the multiplex PCR reads with MiXCR anew, one entry per CDR3 protein. The table includes 5,100 or so distinct CDR3 sequences, more than 65% detected once. This sample was included in a study of relationships among human T cell subsets. Broader study findings: A couple of pan T samples, processed alongside pan B cells, lack T cell counts. Regulatory and Th2 subsets had few clones over 100 reads, unlike CD8+ cytotoxic cells. Bead-based sorting did not rule out CD4+CD8+ double-positive cells. Th1, Th2 and regulatory subsets overlapped substantially in CDR3 sequences.

The sample comprised total T cells sorted from blood. The receptor comes from a man aged 40-49 years in good health.

CDR3 coding DNA: TGTGCCAGCACCAACGCAGATACGCAGTATTTT. The encoded protein is CASTNADTQYF. The chain links TRBV6-2 or TRBV6-3 to TRBJ2-3, with no clear D. The germline V and J ends were trimmed by 7 bases and 4 bases, with 6 bases remaining between them. Germline V gene lookup returns CDR1 MNHEY and CDR2 SVGEGT. CDR3 length: 11 amino acids.